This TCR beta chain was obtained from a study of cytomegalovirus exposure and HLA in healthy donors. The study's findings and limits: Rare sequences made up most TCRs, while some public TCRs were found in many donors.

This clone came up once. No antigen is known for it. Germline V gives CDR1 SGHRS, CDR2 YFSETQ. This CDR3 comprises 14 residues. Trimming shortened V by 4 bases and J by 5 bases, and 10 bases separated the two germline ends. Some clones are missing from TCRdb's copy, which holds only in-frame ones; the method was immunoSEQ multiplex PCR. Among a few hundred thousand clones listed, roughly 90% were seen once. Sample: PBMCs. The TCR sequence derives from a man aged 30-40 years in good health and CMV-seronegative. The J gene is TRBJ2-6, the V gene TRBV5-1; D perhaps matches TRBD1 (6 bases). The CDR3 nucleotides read TGCGCCAGCAGCCAAGGGGACAGGGCCAACGTCCTGACTTTC. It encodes CASSQGDRANVLTF.